The 9 T cell receptor beta chains given below trace back to one sample, sequenced in a study of blood T cells in healthy people across ages. The authors ran a second PCR of about 6 to 11 cycles using a sample-barcoded 5' primer and a J-beta primer mix. TCRdb called the 5' RACE reads again in MiXCR, with one record for every CDR3 protein. The sample has 750,000 or so distinct CDR3 sequences; around 25% are singletons. These same data were also listed under a study on T cells of mothers and their children.

The sequencing sample was made of blood. Receptor source: a boy younger than 18 in good health.

The rearrangement links TRBV27 to TRBJ2-7, with D hard to call. Germline CDR1 reads MNHEY; CDR2 reads SMNVEV (reference sequence). The CDR3 sequence is 12 residues long. V shed 4 bases and J shed 6 bases, with 10 bases lying between them. DNA of the CDR3: TGTGCCAGCAGTTCCCCCCCCCTCGAGCAGTACTTC. It encodes CASSSPPLEQYF.

This clonotype was counted ten times or more. J is TRBJ2-5 and V is TRBV6-6; D is possibly TRBD1 or TRBD2 (5 bases each). Germline values: CDR1 MNHNY, CDR2 SVGAGI (reference sequence). CDR3 length: 12 residues. The germline V and J ends were trimmed by 7 bases and 5 bases, with 11 bases remaining between them. This chain's CDR3 is CASKQGTETQYF. CDR3 bases: TGTGCCAGCAAACAAGGGACGGAGACCCAGTACTTC.

The J gene is TRBJ2-2, the V gene TRBV29-1; unclear D gene. CDR1 SQVTM and CDR2 ANQGSEA come from the germline V gene. V was trimmed by 7 bases and J by 6 bases, leaving 12 bases between them. CDR3 length equals 12 residues. CDR3 in DNA: TGCAGCGCTACACTTTTATCCGGGGAGCTGTTTTTT. It codes for CSATLLSGELFF.

This clonotype was observed a few times. This chain links TRBV2 with TRBJ2-5; 9 bases match TRBD1. The J call may be wrong; the DNA end is better matched by TRBJ2-1. The germline gives CDR1 SNHLY, CDR2 FYNNEI. This CDR3 comprises 15 residues. CDR3 residues: CASMARQGVVNEQFF. The CDR3 DNA reads TGTGCCAGCATGGCCAGACAGGGGGTTGTTAATGAGCAGTTCTTC.

The chain recombines TRBV11-2 with TRBJ2-7, with 8 bases matching TRBD1. Germline-derived CDR1 and CDR2 are SGHAT and FQNNGV. CDR3 length equals 17 residues. Trimming cost V 4 bases and J 7 bases; bases outside gene matches: 18. Here the CDR3 DNA reads TGTGCCAGCAGCTCTCCCGTGACAGGGGATTACACCGGGGAGCAGTACTTC. Protein sequence: CASSSPVTGDYTGEQYF.

This chain uses TRBV2 with TRBJ2-7, with 12 positions matching TRBD2. Trimming at V came to 6 bases and at J to 7 bases, leaving 10 bases not matched to a gene. The germline CDR1 and CDR2 sequences are SNHLY and FYNNEI. This CDR3 is 15 amino acids long. CDR3 in amino acids: CASSASSGRAVEQYF. The CDR3 nucleotides are TGTGCCAGCAGCGCCTCTAGCGGGAGGGCGGTGGAGCAGTACTTC.

This chain joins TRBV2 and TRBJ2-5; 11 positions match TRBD2. The trim removed 3 bases at V and 0 bases at J, leaving 9 bases unmatched. Per germline, CDR1 SNHLY and CDR2 FYNNEI. This CDR3 is built from 18 residues. The CDR3 DNA reads TGTGCCAGCAGTGACCCCCAAGAGACTAGCGGGGACCAAGAGACCCAGTACTTC. Its translation is CASSDPQETSGDQETQYF.

This rearrangement joins TRBV28 to TRBJ2-1, with 8 bases lining up with TRBD2. Per the germline V gene, CDR1 is MDHEN and CDR2 is SYDVKM. V was pared by 6 bases and J by 5 bases, with 9 bases of the junction left unmatched. The CDR3 runs 15 residues. The CDR3 reads CASSPLREGDNEQFF. DNA of the CDR3: TGTGCCAGCAGCCCCCTCCGGGAGGGAGACAATGAGCAGTTCTTC.

This chain joins TRBV5-1 and TRBJ1-1, with a possible D match to TRBD1 (6 bases). The CDR3 is 14 residues long. Germline CDR1 SGHRS, CDR2 YFSETQ. The germline V and J ends were trimmed by 1 base and 1 base, with 8 bases remaining between them. CDR3 loop: CASSLSQGNTEAFF. Here the CDR3 DNA reads TGCGCCAGCAGCTTGTCACAGGGGAACACTGAAGCTTTCTTT.